This TCR beta chain appears in the sequencing data of a study of shared clonotypes between healthy human individuals. Germline values: CDR1 SGHDT, CDR2 YYEEEE. This CDR3 has 14 amino acids. The V and J ends lost 1 base and 5 bases respectively, with 13 bases between them. Terminally differentiated effector memory CD45RA+ cells were excluded by CCR7 positive selection of CD45RO-negative cells. Some clones are missing from TCRdb's copy, which holds only in-frame ones; the method was immunoSEQ multiplex PCR. The data show some 2.1 million clones, less than 95% seen once. This sequence originates from a man between 18 and 29 years old in good health. The chain couples TRBV5-6 to TRBJ2-7; D call uncertain. The material sequenced was naive CD8+ T cells sorted from blood. CDR3 sequence reads: CASSLTINPNEQYF. CDR3 nucleotides: TGTGCCAGCAGCTTGACAATCAACCCCAACGAGCAGTACTTC.